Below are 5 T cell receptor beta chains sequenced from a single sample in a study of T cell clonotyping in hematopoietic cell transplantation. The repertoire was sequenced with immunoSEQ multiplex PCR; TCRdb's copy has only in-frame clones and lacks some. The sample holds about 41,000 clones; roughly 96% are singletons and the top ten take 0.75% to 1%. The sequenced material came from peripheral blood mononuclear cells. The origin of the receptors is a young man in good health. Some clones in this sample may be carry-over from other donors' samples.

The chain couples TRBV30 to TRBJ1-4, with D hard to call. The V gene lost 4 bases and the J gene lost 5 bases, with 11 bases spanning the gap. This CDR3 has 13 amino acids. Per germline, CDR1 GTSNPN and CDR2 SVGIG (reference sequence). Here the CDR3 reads CAWMRYPNEKLFF. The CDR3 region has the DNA TGTGCCTGGATGCGATACCCCAATGAAAAACTGTTTTTT.

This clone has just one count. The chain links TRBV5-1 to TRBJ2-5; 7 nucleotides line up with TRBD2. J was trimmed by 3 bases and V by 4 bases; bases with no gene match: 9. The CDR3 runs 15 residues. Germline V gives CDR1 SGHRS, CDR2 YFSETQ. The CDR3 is CASSHWTGGKETQYF. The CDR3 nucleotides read TGCGCCAGCAGCCATTGGACGGGAGGTAAAGAGACCCAGTACTTC.

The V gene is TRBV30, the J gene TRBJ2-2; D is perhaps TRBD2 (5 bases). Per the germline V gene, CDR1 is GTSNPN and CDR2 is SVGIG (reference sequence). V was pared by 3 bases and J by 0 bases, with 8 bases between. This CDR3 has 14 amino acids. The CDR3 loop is CAWSTGSNTGELFF. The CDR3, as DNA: TGTGCCTGGAGCACGGGGTCGAACACCGGGGAGCTGTTTTTT.

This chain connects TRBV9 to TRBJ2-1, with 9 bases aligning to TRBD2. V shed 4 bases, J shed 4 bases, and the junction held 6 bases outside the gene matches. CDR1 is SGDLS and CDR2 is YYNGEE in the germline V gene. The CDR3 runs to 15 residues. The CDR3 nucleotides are TGTGCCAGCAGCACCTTAGCGGGAGCGTACAATGAGCAGTTCTTC. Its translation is CASSTLAGAYNEQFF. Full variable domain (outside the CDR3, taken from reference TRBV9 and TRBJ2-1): DSGVTQTPKHLITATGQRVTLRCSPRSGDLSVYWYQQSLDQGLQFLIQYYNGEERAKGNILERFSAQQFPDLHSELNLSSLELGDSALYFCASSTLAGAYNEQFFGPGTRLTVL.

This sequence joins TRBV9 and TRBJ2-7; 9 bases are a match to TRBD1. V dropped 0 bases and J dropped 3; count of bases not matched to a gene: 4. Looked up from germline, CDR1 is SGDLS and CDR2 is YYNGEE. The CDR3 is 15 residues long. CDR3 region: CASSVDGTGIYEQYF. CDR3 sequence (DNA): TGTGCCAGCAGCGTAGACGGGACAGGGATCTACGAGCAGTACTTC.